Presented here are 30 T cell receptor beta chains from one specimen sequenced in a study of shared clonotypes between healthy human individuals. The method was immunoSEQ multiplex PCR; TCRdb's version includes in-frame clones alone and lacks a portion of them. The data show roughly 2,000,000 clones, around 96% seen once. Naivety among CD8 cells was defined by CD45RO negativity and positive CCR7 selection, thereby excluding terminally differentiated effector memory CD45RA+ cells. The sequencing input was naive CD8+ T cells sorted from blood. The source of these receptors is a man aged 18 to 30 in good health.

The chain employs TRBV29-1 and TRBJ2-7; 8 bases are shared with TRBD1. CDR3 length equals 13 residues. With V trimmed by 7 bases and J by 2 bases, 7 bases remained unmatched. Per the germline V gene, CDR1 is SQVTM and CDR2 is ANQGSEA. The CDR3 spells CSAQDRAPYEQYF. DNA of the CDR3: TGCAGCGCCCAGGACAGGGCCCCCTACGAGCAGTACTTC.

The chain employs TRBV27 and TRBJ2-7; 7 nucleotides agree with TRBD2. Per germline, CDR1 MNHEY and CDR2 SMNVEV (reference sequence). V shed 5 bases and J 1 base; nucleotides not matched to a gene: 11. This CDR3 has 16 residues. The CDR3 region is CASSPLLPGGSYEQYF. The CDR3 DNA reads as TGTGCCAGCAGTCCACTACTACCCGGGGGGTCCTACGAGCAGTACTTC.

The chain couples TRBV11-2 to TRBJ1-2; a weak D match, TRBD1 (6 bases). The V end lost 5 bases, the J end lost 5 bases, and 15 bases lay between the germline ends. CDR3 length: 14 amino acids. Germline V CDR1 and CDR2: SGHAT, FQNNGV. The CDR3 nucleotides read TGTGCCAGCAGCCCGGACAGTCTGCTTTATGGCTACACCTTC. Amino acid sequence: CASSPDSLLYGYTF.

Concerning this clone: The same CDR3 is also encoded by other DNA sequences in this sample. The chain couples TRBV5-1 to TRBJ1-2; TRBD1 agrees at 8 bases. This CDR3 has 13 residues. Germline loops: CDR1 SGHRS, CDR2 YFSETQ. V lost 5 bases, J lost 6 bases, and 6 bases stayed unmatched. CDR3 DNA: TGCGCCAGCAGTATCGGACAGGGTGATGGCTACACCTTC. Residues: CASSIGQGDGYTF.

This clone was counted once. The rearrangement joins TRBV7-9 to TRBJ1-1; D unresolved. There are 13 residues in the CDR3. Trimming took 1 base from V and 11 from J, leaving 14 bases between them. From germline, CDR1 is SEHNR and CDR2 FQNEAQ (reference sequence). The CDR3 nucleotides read TGTGCCAGCAGCTTAGATTTTACTCCTAGGGCTTTCTTT. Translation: CASSLDFTPRAFF.

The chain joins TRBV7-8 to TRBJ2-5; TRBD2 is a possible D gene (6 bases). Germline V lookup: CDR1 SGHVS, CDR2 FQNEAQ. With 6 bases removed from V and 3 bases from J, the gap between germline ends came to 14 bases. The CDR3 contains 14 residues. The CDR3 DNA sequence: TGTGCCAGCAGTCGAGCGGGTTGGGAAGAGACCCAGTACTTC. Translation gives CASSRAGWEETQYF.

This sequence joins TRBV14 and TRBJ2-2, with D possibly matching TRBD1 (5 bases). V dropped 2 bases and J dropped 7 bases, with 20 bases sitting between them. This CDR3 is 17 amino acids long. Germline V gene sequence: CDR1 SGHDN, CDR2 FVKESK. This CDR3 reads CASSQYLTGRPDGELFF. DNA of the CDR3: TGTGCCAGCAGCCAATATCTCACAGGACGGCCGGACGGGGAGCTGTTTTTT.

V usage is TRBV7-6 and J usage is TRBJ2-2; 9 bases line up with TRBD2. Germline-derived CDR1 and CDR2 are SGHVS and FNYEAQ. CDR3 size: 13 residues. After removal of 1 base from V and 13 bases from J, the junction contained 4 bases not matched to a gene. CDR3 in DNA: TGTGCCAGCAGCTTAGGGGTAGCGGGAGTGCTGTTTTTT. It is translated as CASSLGVAGVLFF.

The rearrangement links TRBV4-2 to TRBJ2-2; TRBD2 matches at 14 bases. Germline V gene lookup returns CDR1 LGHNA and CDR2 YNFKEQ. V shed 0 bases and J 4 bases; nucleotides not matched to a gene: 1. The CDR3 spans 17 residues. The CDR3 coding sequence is TGTGCCAGCAGCCAAGAGGGACTAGCGGGAGCCACCGGGGAGCTGTTTTTT. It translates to CASSQEGLAGATGELFF.

CDR3 coding DNA: TGTGCCAGCGAACCTTCCGGGACAGGGGTCAACGAGCAGTACTTC. Encoded protein: CASEPSGTGVNEQYF. The chain couples TRBV27 to TRBJ2-7; 10 nucleotides agree with TRBD1. Germline assignment: CDR1 MNHEY and CDR2 SMNVEV (reference sequence). The junction had 12 bases not matched to a gene; V was cut back by 8 bases and J by 5 bases. The CDR3 is 15 residues long.

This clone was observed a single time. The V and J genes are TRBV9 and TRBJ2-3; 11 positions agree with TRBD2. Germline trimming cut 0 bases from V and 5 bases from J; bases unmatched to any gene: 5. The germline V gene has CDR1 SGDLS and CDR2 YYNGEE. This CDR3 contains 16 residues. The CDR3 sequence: CASSVASGGPIDTQYF. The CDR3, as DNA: TGTGCCAGCAGCGTAGCTAGCGGGGGGCCTATAGATACGCAGTATTTT.

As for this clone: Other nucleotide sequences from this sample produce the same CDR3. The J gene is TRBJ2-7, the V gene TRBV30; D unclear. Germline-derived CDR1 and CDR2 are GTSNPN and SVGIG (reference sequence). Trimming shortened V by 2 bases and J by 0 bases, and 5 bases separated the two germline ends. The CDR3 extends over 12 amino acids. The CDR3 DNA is TGTGCCTGGAGTTCAAGCTCCTACGAGCAGTACTTC. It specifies CAWSSSSYEQYF.

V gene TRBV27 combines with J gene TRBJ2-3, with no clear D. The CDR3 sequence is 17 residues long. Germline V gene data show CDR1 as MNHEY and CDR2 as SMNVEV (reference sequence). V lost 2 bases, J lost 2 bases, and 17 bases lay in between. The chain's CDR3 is CASSLKAPSFNTDTQYF. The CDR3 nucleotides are TGTGCCAGCAGTTTAAAGGCCCCATCCTTTAACACAGATACGCAGTATTTT.

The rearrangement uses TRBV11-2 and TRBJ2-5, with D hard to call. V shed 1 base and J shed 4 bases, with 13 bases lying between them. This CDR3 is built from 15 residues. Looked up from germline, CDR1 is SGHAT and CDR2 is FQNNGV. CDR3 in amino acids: CASSLAPAGRETQYF. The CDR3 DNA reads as TGTGCCAGCAGCTTAGCTCCGGCAGGTAGAGAGACCCAGTACTTC.

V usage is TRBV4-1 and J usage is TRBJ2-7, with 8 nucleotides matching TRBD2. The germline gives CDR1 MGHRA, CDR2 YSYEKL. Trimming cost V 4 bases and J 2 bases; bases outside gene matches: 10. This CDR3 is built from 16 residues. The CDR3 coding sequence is TGCGCCAGCAGCCTGGCCGTGACTAGCGAAACCTACGAGCAGTACTTC. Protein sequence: CASSLAVTSETYEQYF.

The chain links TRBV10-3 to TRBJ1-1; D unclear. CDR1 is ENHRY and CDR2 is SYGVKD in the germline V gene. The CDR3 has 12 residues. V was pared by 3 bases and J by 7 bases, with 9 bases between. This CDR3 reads CAISEGPREAFF. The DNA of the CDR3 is TGTGCCATCAGTGAAGGGCCCCGTGAAGCTTTCTTT.

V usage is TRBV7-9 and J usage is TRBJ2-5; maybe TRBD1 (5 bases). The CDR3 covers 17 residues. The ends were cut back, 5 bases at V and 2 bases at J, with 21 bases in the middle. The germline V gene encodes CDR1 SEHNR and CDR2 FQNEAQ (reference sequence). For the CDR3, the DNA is TGTGCCAGCAGCCCCCCGACAGATATTTTCGGTCAAGAGACCCAGTACTTC. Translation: CASSPPTDIFGQETQYF.

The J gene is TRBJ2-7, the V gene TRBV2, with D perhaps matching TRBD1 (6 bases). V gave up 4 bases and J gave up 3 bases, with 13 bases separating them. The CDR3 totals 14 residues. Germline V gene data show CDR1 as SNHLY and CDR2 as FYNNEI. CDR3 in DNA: TGTGCCAGCAGTGCGGACAGCCGTATCTACGAGCAGTACTTC. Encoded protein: CASSADSRIYEQYF.

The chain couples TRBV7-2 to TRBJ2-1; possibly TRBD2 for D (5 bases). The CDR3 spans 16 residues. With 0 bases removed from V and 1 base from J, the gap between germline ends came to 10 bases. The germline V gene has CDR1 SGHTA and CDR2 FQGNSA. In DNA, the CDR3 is TGTGCCAGCAGCTTAGCGGCTAGCATTTCCTACAATGAGCAGTTCTTC. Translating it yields CASSLAASISYNEQFF.

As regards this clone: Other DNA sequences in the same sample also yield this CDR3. The DNA of the CDR3 is TGTGCCAGCAGCCAAGATTCACCCCTCCACTTT. This translates into CASSQDSPLHF. The V gene is TRBV7-9, the J gene TRBJ1-6; D is ambiguous. The CDR3 has 11 residues. Germline CDR1 reads SEHNR; CDR2 reads FQNEAQ (reference sequence). V shed 5 bases and J shed 8 bases, with 4 bases lying between them.

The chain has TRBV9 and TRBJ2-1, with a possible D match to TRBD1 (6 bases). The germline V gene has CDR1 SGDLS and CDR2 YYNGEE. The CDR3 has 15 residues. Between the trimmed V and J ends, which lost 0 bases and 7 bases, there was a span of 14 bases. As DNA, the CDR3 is TGTGCCAGCAGCGTAGGGCAGGGGTACGGGAATGAGCAGTTCTTC. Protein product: CASSVGQGYGNEQFF.

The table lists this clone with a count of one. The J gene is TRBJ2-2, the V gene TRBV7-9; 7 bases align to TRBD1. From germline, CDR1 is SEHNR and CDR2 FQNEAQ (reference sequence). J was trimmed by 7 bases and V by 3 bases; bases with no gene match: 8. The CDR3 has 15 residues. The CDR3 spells CASSLDTGVDGELFF. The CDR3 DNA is TGTGCCAGCAGCTTGGACACAGGGGTTGACGGGGAGCTGTTTTTT.

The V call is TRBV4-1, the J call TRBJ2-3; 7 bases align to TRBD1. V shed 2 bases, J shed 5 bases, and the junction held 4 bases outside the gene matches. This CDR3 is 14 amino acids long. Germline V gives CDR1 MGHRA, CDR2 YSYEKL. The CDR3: CASSQPGQEDTQYF. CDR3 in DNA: TGCGCCAGCAGCCAACCAGGACAGGAAGATACGCAGTATTTT.

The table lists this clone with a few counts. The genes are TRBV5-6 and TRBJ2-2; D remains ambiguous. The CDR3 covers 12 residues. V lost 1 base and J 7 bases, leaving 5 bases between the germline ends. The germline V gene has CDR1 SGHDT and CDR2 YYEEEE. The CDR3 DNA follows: TGTGCCAGCAGCTTGATCGGCGGGGAGCTGTTTTTT. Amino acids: CASSLIGGELFF.

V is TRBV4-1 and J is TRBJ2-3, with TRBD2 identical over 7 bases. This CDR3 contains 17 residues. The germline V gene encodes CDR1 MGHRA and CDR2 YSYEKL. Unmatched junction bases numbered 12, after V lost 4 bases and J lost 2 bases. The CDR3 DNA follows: TGCGCCAGCAGCCCAACCGTCTTACGGGGGGTCACAGATACGCAGTATTTT. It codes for CASSPTVLRGVTDTQYF.

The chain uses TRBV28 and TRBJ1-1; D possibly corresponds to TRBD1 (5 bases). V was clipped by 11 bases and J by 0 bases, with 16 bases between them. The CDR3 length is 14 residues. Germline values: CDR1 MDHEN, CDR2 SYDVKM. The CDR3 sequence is CAVRAGKMNTEAFF. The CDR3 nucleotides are TGTGCCGTAAGGGCAGGGAAGATGAACACTGAAGCTTTCTTT.

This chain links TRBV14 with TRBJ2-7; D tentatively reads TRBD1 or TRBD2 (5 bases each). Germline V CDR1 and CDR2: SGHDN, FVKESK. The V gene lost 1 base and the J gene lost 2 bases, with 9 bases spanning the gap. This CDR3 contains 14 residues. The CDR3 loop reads CASSQGPGPYEQYF. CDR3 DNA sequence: TGTGCCAGCAGCCAAGGTCCGGGACCCTACGAGCAGTACTTC.

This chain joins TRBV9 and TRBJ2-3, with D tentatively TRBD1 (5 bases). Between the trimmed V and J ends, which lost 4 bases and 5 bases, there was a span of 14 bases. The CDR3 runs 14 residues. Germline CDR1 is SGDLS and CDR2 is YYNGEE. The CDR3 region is CASSILDSRDTQYF. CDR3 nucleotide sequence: TGTGCCAGCAGCATCCTAGACAGCCGAGATACGCAGTATTTT.

DNA for the CDR3: TGTGCCAGCAGTGAGGATGGACTGGCAGGGTACACCGGGGAGCTGTTTTTT. Amino acid sequence: CASSEDGLAGYTGELFF. The chain links TRBV6-4 to TRBJ2-2; either TRBD1 or TRBD2 may supply D (5 bases each). CDR1 is MRHNA, CDR2 SNTAGT, per germline. The germline V and J ends were trimmed by 3 bases and 3 bases, with 17 bases remaining between them. This CDR3 has 17 residues.

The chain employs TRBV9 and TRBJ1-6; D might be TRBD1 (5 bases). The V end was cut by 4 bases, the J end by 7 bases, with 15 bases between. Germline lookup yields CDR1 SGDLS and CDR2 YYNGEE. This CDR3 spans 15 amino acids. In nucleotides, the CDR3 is TGTGCCAGCAGCCTGGGGCGGGGTGGGAATTCACCCCTCCACTTT. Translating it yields CASSLGRGGNSPLHF.